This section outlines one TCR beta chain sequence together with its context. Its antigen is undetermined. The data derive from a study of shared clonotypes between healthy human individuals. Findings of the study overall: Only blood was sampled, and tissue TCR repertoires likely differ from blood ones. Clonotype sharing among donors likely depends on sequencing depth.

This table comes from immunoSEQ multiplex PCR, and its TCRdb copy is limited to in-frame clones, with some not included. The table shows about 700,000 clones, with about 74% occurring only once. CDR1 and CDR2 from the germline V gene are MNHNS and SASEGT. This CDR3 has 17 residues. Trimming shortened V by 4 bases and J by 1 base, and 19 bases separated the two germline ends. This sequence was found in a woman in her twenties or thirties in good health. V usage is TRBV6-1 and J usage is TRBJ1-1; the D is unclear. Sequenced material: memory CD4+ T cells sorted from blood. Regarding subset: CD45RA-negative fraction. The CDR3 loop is CASSVYSVGVSNTEAFF. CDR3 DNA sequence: TGTGCCAGCAGTGTCTATAGCGTCGGGGTATCGAACACTGAAGCTTTCTTT.